These 9 T cell receptor beta chains share one sample of origin, sequenced in a study of cytomegalovirus exposure and HLA in healthy donors. The PCR employed 60 Vbeta primers together with 13 Jbeta primers. Clones were sequenced by immunoSEQ multiplex PCR, and TCRdb holds only the in-frame ones, with some missing. Here the sample spans 150,000 to 200,000 clones, 65% to 85% being singletons. Sequencing was done on a sample of PBMCs. The receptors here all came from a male donor in good health and CMV-seropositive.

This clone is a singleton in its sample. The junction differs from germline at one of its ends, possibly a read error. Written as DNA, the CDR3 is TGTTCCAGCAGTATTAAGACTAGCGGGAGAGATAATGAGCAGTTCTTC. It is translated as CSSSIKTSGRDNEQFF. The chain recombines TRBV7-9 with TRBJ2-1; 12 bases match TRBD2. Germline V gene data show CDR1 as SEHNR and CDR2 as FQNEAQ (reference sequence). This CDR3 comprises 16 residues.

The chain joins TRBV5-1 to TRBJ1-1, with D possibly being TRBD1 (6 bases). The CDR3 is 14 amino acids. V lost 0 bases and J lost 3, with 9 bases in between. CDR1 and CDR2 (germline): SGHRS, YFSETQ. The CDR3 protein is CASSLGQAYTEAFF. CDR3 nucleotides: TGCGCCAGCAGCTTGGGACAGGCCTACACTGAAGCTTTCTTT.

This clone was seen at least ten times. The chain couples TRBV6-1 to TRBJ1-3, with D possibly TRBD1 on 5 matching bases. V was clipped by 6 bases and J by 0 bases, with 9 bases between them. CDR1 and CDR2 (germline): MNHNS, SASEGT. The CDR3 extends over 14 amino acids. CDR3 nucleotides: TGTGCCAGCAGCCTACAGGACTCTGGAAACACCATATATTTT. This codes for CASSLQDSGNTIYF.

The J gene is TRBJ1-2, the V gene TRBV14; possibly TRBD1 for D (5 bases). The CDR3 totals 12 residues. V was cut by 5 bases and J by 5 bases, with 9 bases left in between. Looked up from germline, CDR1 is SGHDN and CDR2 is FVKESK. The CDR3 here is CASSAGGYGYTF. In nucleotides, the CDR3 is TGTGCCAGCAGCGCGGGGGGGTATGGCTACACCTTC.

This chain links TRBV7-2 with TRBJ1-6, with D possibly matching TRBD1 (5 bases). The CDR3 is 14 residues long. Germline lookup yields CDR1 SGHTA and CDR2 FQGNSA. Trimming took off 3 bases at V and 16 bases at J, with 19 bases between the two ends. CDR3 nucleotides: TGTGCCAGCAGCTTGGGGTCTGTCCGCGGGGGGCTCCACTTT. Translated, it gives CASSLGSVRGGLHF.

In its sample, this clone was seen a few times. J is TRBJ1-2 and V is TRBV5-8; no clear D gene. In germline, CDR1 is SGHTS, CDR2 YDEGEE. Trimming removed 1 base from V and 0 bases from J, with 13 bases in between. This CDR3 has 16 residues. CDR3: CASSLRRETANYGYTF. The CDR3 coding sequence is TGTGCCAGCAGCTTGAGACGGGAAACAGCTAACTATGGCTACACCTTC.

This clone was seen only a few times. The rearrangement joins TRBV5-1 to TRBJ1-1; D gene uncertain. Germline V gene sequence: CDR1 SGHRS, CDR2 YFSETQ. The CDR3 length is 14 residues. V dropped 1 base and J dropped 3 bases, with 10 bases sitting between them. The DNA of the CDR3 is TGCGCCAGCAGCTTGCGTCAGATGGACACTGAAGCTTTCTTT. Protein product: CASSLRQMDTEAFF.

The rearrangement joins TRBV13 to TRBJ1-3, with TRBD1 as a possible D gene (6 bases). This CDR3 contains 18 residues. Trimming removed 4 bases at V and 5 bases at J, with 24 bases between. Looked up from germline, CDR1 is PRHDT and CDR2 is FYEKMQ (reference sequence). The CDR3 coding sequence is TGTGCCAGCAGCTGGAAAGGGGGAGTTCGCTTCGAGAGAAACACCATATATTTT. Its translation is CASSWKGGVRFERNTIYF.

The chain links TRBV18 to TRBJ1-5, with 8 bases lining up with TRBD1. Unmatched junction bases numbered 3, after V lost 5 bases and J lost 0 bases. The CDR3 is 15 residues long. Germline CDR1 KGHSH, CDR2 LQKENI. The CDR3 spells CASSDRGLSNQPQHF. The DNA for the CDR3 is TGTGCCAGCTCAGACAGGGGACTTAGCAATCAGCCCCAGCATTTT.